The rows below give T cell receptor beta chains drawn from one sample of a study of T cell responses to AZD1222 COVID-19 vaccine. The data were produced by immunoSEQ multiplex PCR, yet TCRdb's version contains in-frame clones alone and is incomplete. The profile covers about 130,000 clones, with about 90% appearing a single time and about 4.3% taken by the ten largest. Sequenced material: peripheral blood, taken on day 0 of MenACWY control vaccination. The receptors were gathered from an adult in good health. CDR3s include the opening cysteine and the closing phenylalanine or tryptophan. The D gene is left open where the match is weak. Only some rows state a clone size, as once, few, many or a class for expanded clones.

TGTGCCAGCCAGAATTTGGGGGTAGGCACTGAAGCTTTCTTT | CASQNLGVGTEAFF | NA | TRBV28 | NA | TRBJ1-1
TGTGCCAGCAGTTACGACCTGAACACTGAAGCTTTCTTT | CASSYDLNTEAFF | NA | TRBV6-5 | NA | TRBJ1-1
TGTGCCTGGAGTATGGATTGGAGGAAAAACAATGAGCAGTTCTTC | CAWSMDWRKNNEQFF | NA | TRBV30 | NA | TRBJ2-1
TGTGCCAGCAGTTACCGGACGGAAAAAGAGACCCAGTACTTC | CASSYRTEKETQYF | NA | TRBV6-5 | NA | TRBJ2-5
TGTGCCAGCAGCCTAGGAGACAGGGGGGGGTATGGCTACACCTTC | CASSLGDRGGYGYTF | NA | TRBV3-1/TRBV3-2 | TRBD1 | TRBJ1-2
TGCGCCAGCAGCTTGGTGGGGGGGCCGGGAAGGTCCTACGAGCAGTACTTC | CASSLVGGPGRSYEQYF | NA | TRBV5-1 | NA | TRBJ2-7
TGTGCCAGCAGCCAAAATCTACAGACACCGGGGAATGGCTACACCTTC | CASSQNLQTPGNGYTF | NA | TRBV4-2 | NA | TRBJ1-2
TGTGCCAGCAGTTCCCAAGAGACCCAGTACTTC | CASSSQETQYF | once | TRBV2 | NA | TRBJ2-5
TGTGCCAGCAGTCCGACAGCGTCCGCCTACAATGAGCAGTTCTTC | CASSPTASAYNEQFF | NA | TRBV6-6 | NA | TRBJ2-1
TGTGCCAGCAGCCCCATTTTTGGGGACGCAGCTAACTATGGCTACACCTTC | CASSPIFGDAANYGYTF | NA | TRBV14 | NA | TRBJ1-2
TGTGCCAGCAGCGCACAGGGGGCGGGCAATCAGCCCCAGCATTTT | CASSAQGAGNQPQHF | NA | TRBV2 | TRBD1 | TRBJ1-5
TGTGCCAGCAGCCGACGCGGGACAGATTATGGCTACACCTTC | CASSRRGTDYGYTF | NA | TRBV3-1/TRBV3-2 | TRBD1 | TRBJ1-2
TGTGCCAGCAGCTTGGTGACTTGGAGCTCCTATAATTCACCCCTCCACTTT | CASSLVTWSSYNSPLHF | NA | TRBV5-8 | NA | TRBJ1-6
TGTGCCAGCAGTGAAAGGGGCAGGAATCAGCCCCAGCATTTT | CASSERGRNQPQHF | NA | TRBV25-1 | NA | TRBJ1-5
TGTGCCAGCAGTACCGGACAGGGGAAAACTGAAGCTTTCTTT | CASSTGQGKTEAFF | NA | TRBV6-5 | TRBD1 | TRBJ1-1
TGTGCCAGCAGCTCAGGGGCTTTGGGGCAGCCCCAGCATTTT | CASSSGALGQPQHF | NA | TRBV7-8 | NA | TRBJ1-5
TGTGCCAGCAGCCAATCCGGCCTGACTGGGACCCAGTACTTC | CASSQSGLTGTQYF | NA | TRBV3-1/TRBV3-2 | NA | TRBJ2-5
TGTGCCATCAGGGGGGAAGCGAATCAGCCCCAGCATTTT | CAIRGEANQPQHF | NA | TRBV10-3 | NA | TRBJ1-5
TGTGCCAGCAGTACGACCCGGGGGGCCCCTGAGACCCAGTACTTC | CASSTTRGAPETQYF | NA | TRBV28 | NA | TRBJ2-5
TGTGCCAGCATCAAGGACAGTGGGGCCTATAATTCACCCCTCCACTTT | CASIKDSGAYNSPLHF | few | TRBV11-3 | NA | TRBJ1-6
TGTGCCAGCAGTTACCTAGCGGGATCCTACAATGAGCAGTTCTTC | CASSYLAGSYNEQFF | NA | TRBV6-2/TRBV6-3 | TRBD2 | TRBJ2-1
TGTGCCAGCACCTGGGGCAGTCATAATTCACCCCTCCACTTT | CASTWGSHNSPLHF | NA | TRBV5-6 | NA | TRBJ1-6
TGCGCCAGCTCACGGACTAGCGGGGCCAGCACAGATACGCAGTATTTT | CASSRTSGASTDTQYF | NA | TRBV5-1 | TRBD2 | TRBJ2-3
TGTGCCGGGGGACTAGCGGGGGCCACAGATACGCAGTATTTT | CAGGLAGATDTQYF | NA | TRBV18 | TRBD2 | TRBJ2-3
TGTGCCACCAGTGATTCGACAGGTCGCGGTGGCTACACCTTC | CATSDSTGRGGYTF | NA | TRBV24-1 | NA | TRBJ1-2
TGTGCCAGCAGCTTAGCGTGGACTAGCGGGGGCCTCTCGCAGTATTTT | CASSLAWTSGGLSQYF | NA | TRBV7-2 | TRBD2 | TRBJ2-3
TGCAGCGTTGACATGGGACCAATGACCGGGGAGCTGTTTTTT | CSVDMGPMTGELFF | NA | TRBV29-1 | NA | TRBJ2-2
TGTGCCAGCAAGGCAGGGGCAGCTACTAACTATGGCTACACCTTC | CASKAGAATNYGYTF | NA | TRBV2 | NA | TRBJ1-2
TGTGCCAGTACCGCTAGCGGGACTCCCTCTAATGAGCAGTTCTTC | CASTASGTPSNEQFF | NA | TRBV19 | TRBD2 | TRBJ2-1
TGTGCCAGCAGTATGGACCCCATCAGCGAGCAGTACTTC | CASSMDPISEQYF | NA | TRBV6-5 | NA | TRBJ2-7
TGTGCCTCAGAGGGTTGGGAGACCCAGTACTTC | CASEGWETQYF | NA | TRBV25-1 | NA | TRBJ2-5
TGTGCCAGCAGCCCCTTAGGTAACTATGGCTACACCTTC | CASSPLGNYGYTF | NA | TRBV9 | NA | TRBJ1-2
TGTGCCAGCAGTATATACAGGGGTCCTAATGAAAAACTGTTTTTT | CASSIYRGPNEKLFF | NA | TRBV11-2 | TRBD1 | TRBJ1-4
TGCGCCAGCAGCTTGGCCGCCGGTTATGGCTACACCTTC | CASSLAAGYGYTF | NA | TRBV5-1 | NA | TRBJ1-2
TGTGCCAGTAGTACCGACCCGCTCTACTTCGGTGAGACGACCGACACTGAAGCTTTCTTT | CASSTDPLYFGETTDTEAFF | NA | TRBV19 | NA | TRBJ1-1
TGTGCCAGCAGTTGGGCGAGGGCTAATGAAAAACTGTTTTTT | CASSWARANEKLFF | NA | TRBV6-5 | NA | TRBJ1-4
TGTGCCACCAGCAGAGATGTGAAGACAGGAAAACTGGGAAATGGCTACACCTTC | CATSRDVKTGKLGNGYTF | NA | TRBV15 | NA | TRBJ1-2
TGTGCCACCAGCAGAGATCGCGCGGAAAATGAAAAACTGTTTTTT | CATSRDRAENEKLFF | few | TRBV15 | NA | TRBJ1-4
TGTGCCAGCAGCACTACCGCGCGGGGAGCCCTGGGGCAGTTCTTC | CASSTTARGALGQFF | NA | TRBV28 | NA | TRBJ2-1
TGTGCCAGCAGCCTCCGAACGTCCAGGGCCAGCGGTGAGACCCAGTACTTC | CASSLRTSRASGETQYF | NA | TRBV7-9 | NA | TRBJ2-5
TGTGCCAGCAGCTTAGAGGGGTCGGCCAAAAACATTCAGTACTTC | CASSLEGSAKNIQYF | NA | TRBV7-9 | NA | TRBJ2-4
TGTGCCAGCAGCTTAGGGGGAGGGAGCCCCTACGAGCAGTACTTC | CASSLGGGSPYEQYF | few | TRBV7-9 | TRBD2 | TRBJ2-7
TGTGCCAGCACCCGTGACCACAGCATGAACACTGAAGCTTTCTTT | CASTRDHSMNTEAFF | NA | TRBV6-5 | NA | TRBJ1-1
TGTGCCAGCAGCCCTACTCTAACTAGCGGGAGGGCCGGGGAGACCCAGTACTTC | CASSPTLTSGRAGETQYF | NA | TRBV7-2 | TRBD2 | TRBJ2-5
TGTGCCAGCAGCCGCTCTTCACAGGGTCACTCTGGAAACACCATATATTTT | CASSRSSQGHSGNTIYF | NA | TRBV9 | NA | TRBJ1-3
TGTGCCAGCAGTGCCCTTGGGTTCGATGGGAGCTGGGGCTACACCTTC | CASSALGFDGSWGYTF | NA | TRBV25-1 | NA | TRBJ1-2
TGCGCCAGCAGCCAAGAAGGCCTCTCTGGAAACACCATATATTTT | CASSQEGLSGNTIYF | NA | TRBV4-3 | NA | TRBJ1-3
TGTGCCAGCAGTTCTCGACAGGCCAGCCACAATGAGCAGTTCTTC | CASSSRQASHNEQFF | NA | TRBV6-1 | NA | TRBJ2-1
TGTGCCAGCAGCTACACGGACAGGGAGGTACCCCTCCACTTT | CASSYTDREVPLHF | NA | TRBV3-1/TRBV3-2 | TRBD1 | TRBJ1-6
TGTGCCAGCAGCAAATTGTATAGCAATCAGCCCCAGCATTTT | CASSKLYSNQPQHF | few | TRBV27 | NA | TRBJ1-5
TGCGCCAGCAGCGAAACAACGCGAGGTGAAAAACTGTTTTTT | CASSETTRGEKLFF | NA | TRBV5-1 | NA | TRBJ1-4
TGTGCCAGCAGGCCGACCAACGTTTACTATGGCTACACCTTC | CASRPTNVYYGYTF | NA | TRBV28 | NA | TRBJ1-2
TGTGCCAGCAGTTTATCAGAGAACGGGTACACCGGGGAGCTGTTTTTT | CASSLSENGYTGELFF | NA | TRBV27 | NA | TRBJ2-2
TGTGCCAGCAGCAAGAAGACAGGCTTCTCCTACGAGCAGTACTTC | CASSKKTGFSYEQYF | NA | TRBV9 | NA | TRBJ2-7
TGTGCCAGCGAACCCACCACGGGTAGGGGGACAGGGGTGATCTTC | CASEPTTGRGTGVIF | NA | TRBV6-5 | TRBD1 | TRBJ2-1
TGCGCCAGCAGCTTGGAGGGTAGCGGGAGTATTTCGGGTCACGAGCAGTACTTC | CASSLEGSGSISGHEQYF | NA | TRBV5-1 | TRBD2 | TRBJ2-7
TGTGCCAGCAGCCGCAGGGGGGGTGTAACCTACAATGAGCAGTTCTTC | CASSRRGGVTYNEQFF | NA | TRBV27 | NA | TRBJ2-1